These T cell receptor beta chains were read from a single sample in a study of OX40 agonist ivuxolimab in advanced cancers. Profiled with immunoSEQ multiplex PCR; TCRdb holds only in-frame clones, not every one. Here the sample spans about 10,000 clones, about four fifths being singletons. The sequenced sample was CD4+ or CD8+ T cells sorted from blood, obtained in a trial of the OX40 agonist ivuxolimab. All receptors derive from an adult with an advanced solid tumor such as melanoma, head and neck, liver or kidney cancer. Both conserved end residues are part of each CDR3. The order of the fields is CDR3 protein, CDR3 DNA, V gene, J gene, D gene, clone size. D genes are given only for firm matches. Size tells how often a clone was seen (once, few, many) or the class of an expanded clone, and some rows leave it out.

CDR3aa: CASSLLGRGGEKLFF; CDR3nt: TGTGCCAGCAGTTTATTGGGCAGGGGAGGTGAAAAACTGTTTTTT; v_gene: TRBV28; j_gene: TRBJ1-4; d_gene: -; abundance: once
CDR3aa: CASSLMDTGELFF; CDR3nt: TGTGCCAGCAGCTTAATGGACACCGGGGAGCTGTTTTTT; v_gene: TRBV7-3; j_gene: TRBJ2-2; d_gene: -; abundance: once
CDR3aa: CSVTGNTEAFF; CDR3nt: TGCAGCGTCACAGGGAACACTGAAGCTTTCTTT; v_gene: TRBV29-1; j_gene: TRBJ1-1; d_gene: -; abundance: few
CDR3aa: CASSLLPGPLKGYNEQFF; CDR3nt: TGTGCCAGCAGCTTACTGCCCGGCCCACTAAAGGGATACAATGAGCAGTTCTTC; v_gene: TRBV7-3; j_gene: TRBJ2-1; d_gene: -; abundance: -
CDR3aa: CASSLDGTGPGELFF; CDR3nt: TGTGCCAGCAGTTTAGACGGGACAGGGCCCGGGGAGCTGTTTTTT; v_gene: TRBV27; j_gene: TRBJ2-2; d_gene: TRBD1; abundance: -
CDR3aa: CASSVGWGDGYTF; CDR3nt: TGTGCCAGCAGCGTTGGTTGGGGGGATGGCTACACCTTC; v_gene: TRBV14; j_gene: TRBJ1-2; d_gene: -; abundance: few
CDR3aa: CASSQEGAGDPYNEQFF; CDR3nt: TGCGCCAGCAGCCAAGAGGGTGCAGGGGACCCCTACAATGAGCAGTTCTTC; v_gene: TRBV4-3; j_gene: TRBJ2-1; d_gene: -; abundance: -
CDR3aa: CASSPTAGGTYEQYF; CDR3nt: TGTGCCAGCAGCCCGACGGCAGGGGGCACCTACGAGCAGTACTTC; v_gene: TRBV27; j_gene: TRBJ2-7; d_gene: TRBD1; abundance: -
CDR3aa: CASSYGSEQYF; CDR3nt: TGTGCCAGCAGTTACGGGTCGGAGCAGTACTTC; v_gene: TRBV6-1; j_gene: TRBJ2-7; d_gene: -; abundance: -
CDR3aa: CATSREMGSYNEQFF; CDR3nt: TGTGCCACCAGCAGAGAGATGGGTTCCTACAATGAGCAGTTCTTC; v_gene: TRBV15; j_gene: TRBJ2-1; d_gene: -; abundance: -
CDR3aa: CASSIDRGREQTQYF; CDR3nt: TGTGCCAGCAGCATCGACAGAGGCCGCGAACAGACCCAGTACTTC; v_gene: TRBV28; j_gene: TRBJ2-5; d_gene: -; abundance: -
CDR3aa: CASNGANTYEQYF; CDR3nt: TGTGCCAGCAATGGGGCCAACACCTACGAGCAGTACTTC; v_gene: TRBV7-6; j_gene: TRBJ2-7; d_gene: -; abundance: -
CDR3aa: CASSHVTGLNQPQHF; CDR3nt: TGTGCCAGTAGTCACGTCACAGGGCTCAATCAGCCCCAGCATTTT; v_gene: TRBV19; j_gene: TRBJ1-5; d_gene: -; abundance: once
CDR3aa: CASTGDGFSGANVLTF; CDR3nt: TGTGCCAGCACCGGAGACGGCTTCTCTGGGGCCAACGTCCTGACTTTC; v_gene: TRBV28; j_gene: TRBJ2-6; d_gene: -; abundance: -
CDR3aa: CASSFWTGREQYF; CDR3nt: TGTGCCAGCAGCTTCTGGACAGGGCGGGAGCAGTACTTC; v_gene: TRBV5-6; j_gene: TRBJ2-7; d_gene: TRBD1; abundance: -
CDR3aa: CASSLDSSKETQYF; CDR3nt: TGTGCCAGCAGCTTGGACAGTTCTAAAGAGACCCAGTACTTC; v_gene: TRBV5-8; j_gene: TRBJ2-5; d_gene: -; abundance: -
CDR3aa: CASSLLFGQAYNEQFF; CDR3nt: TGTGCCAGCAGTTTATTGTTTGGACAGGCGTACAATGAGCAGTTCTTC; v_gene: TRBV27; j_gene: TRBJ2-1; d_gene: TRBD1; abundance: -
CDR3aa: CASSSSGAYEQYF; CDR3nt: TGTGCCAGCAGTTCTAGCGGAGCCTACGAGCAGTACTTC; v_gene: TRBV27; j_gene: TRBJ2-7; d_gene: TRBD2; abundance: -
CDR3aa: CASSRQREAPTDTQYF; CDR3nt: TGTGCCAGCAGTCGCCAGCGGGAGGCCCCCACAGATACGCAGTATTTT; v_gene: TRBV7-9; j_gene: TRBJ2-3; d_gene: TRBD2; abundance: -
CDR3aa: CASSLASQGPYQPQHF; CDR3nt: TGTGCCAGCAGCTTGGCCTCGCAGGGACCGTATCAGCCCCAGCATTTT; v_gene: TRBV5-8; j_gene: TRBJ1-5; d_gene: -; abundance: -
CDR3aa: CASSQDFSGYEQYF; CDR3nt: TGCGCCAGCAGCCAAGATTTTTCAGGGTACGAGCAGTACTTC; v_gene: TRBV4-3; j_gene: TRBJ2-7; d_gene: -; abundance: medium-sized
CDR3aa: CASSSGNQNIQYF; CDR3nt: TGTGCCAGCAGTTCCGGGAACCAAAACATTCAGTACTTC; v_gene: TRBV7-2; j_gene: TRBJ2-4; d_gene: -; abundance: -
CDR3aa: CASSFPSQPQHF; CDR3nt: TGTGCCAGCAGCTTTCCCAGTCAGCCCCAGCATTTT; v_gene: TRBV7-2; j_gene: TRBJ1-5; d_gene: -; abundance: -
CDR3aa: CASSGKGTVTYEQYF; CDR3nt: TGTGCCAGCAGTGGTAAAGGGACAGTCACCTACGAGCAGTACTTC; v_gene: TRBV25-1; j_gene: TRBJ2-7; d_gene: TRBD1; abundance: -
CDR3aa: CASSPTGPSPPDNEQFF; CDR3nt: TGCGCCAGCAGCCCCACAGGGCCTTCGCCCCCGGACAATGAGCAGTTCTTC; v_gene: TRBV5-1; j_gene: TRBJ2-1; d_gene: -; abundance: -
CDR3aa: CASSTGTEATNEKLFF; CDR3nt: TGTGCCAGCAGTACCGGAACGGAGGCAACTAATGAAAAACTGTTTTTT; v_gene: TRBV5-4; j_gene: TRBJ1-4; d_gene: -; abundance: -
CDR3aa: CASSSLGAYNEQFF; CDR3nt: TGTGCCAGCAGCTCCTTGGGGGCCTACAATGAGCAGTTCTTC; v_gene: TRBV5-4; j_gene: TRBJ2-1; d_gene: -; abundance: -
CDR3aa: CASSLAGDSTDTQYF; CDR3nt: TGTGCCAGCAGCTTAGCGGGGGATAGCACAGATACGCAGTATTTT; v_gene: TRBV7-3; j_gene: TRBJ2-3; d_gene: TRBD2; abundance: -
CDR3aa: CASSSRDRHHEQYF; CDR3nt: TGTGCCAGCAGTTCCCGGGACAGGCATCACGAGCAGTACTTC; v_gene: TRBV7-8; j_gene: TRBJ2-7; d_gene: TRBD1; abundance: -
CDR3aa: CASSSRTQKETQYF; CDR3nt: TGTGCCAGCAGCTCACGGACCCAGAAGGAGACCCAGTACTTC; v_gene: TRBV7-6; j_gene: TRBJ2-5; d_gene: -; abundance: -
CDR3aa: CASSINPGQGFYNEQFF; CDR3nt: TGTGCCAGTAGTATTAACCCGGGACAGGGATTCTACAATGAGCAGTTCTTC; v_gene: TRBV19; j_gene: TRBJ2-1; d_gene: TRBD1; abundance: -
CDR3aa: CASSPHWDRGSTDTQYF; CDR3nt: TGTGCCAGCAGCCCTCATTGGGACCGCGGAAGCACAGATACGCAGTATTTT; v_gene: TRBV28; j_gene: TRBJ2-3; d_gene: -; abundance: -
CDR3aa: CASGGSLAKNIQYF; CDR3nt: TGTGCCAGCGGAGGGAGTTTAGCCAAAAACATTCAGTACTTC; v_gene: TRBV19; j_gene: TRBJ2-4; d_gene: -; abundance: -
CDR3aa: CASSMSSGAEQYF; CDR3nt: TGTGCCAGTAGTATGAGTAGCGGGGCCGAGCAGTACTTC; v_gene: TRBV19; j_gene: TRBJ2-7; d_gene: TRBD2; abundance: -
CDR3aa: CASSPLDRGTDTQYF; CDR3nt: TGTGCCAGCAGCCCTCTGGACAGGGGCACAGATACGCAGTATTTT; v_gene: TRBV27; j_gene: TRBJ2-3; d_gene: TRBD1; abundance: once
CDR3aa: CASSGRQGADTQYF; CDR3nt: TGTGCCAGCAGTGGCCGACAGGGTGCAGATACGCAGTATTTT; v_gene: TRBV6-1; j_gene: TRBJ2-3; d_gene: TRBD1; abundance: -
CDR3aa: CASSVYGTAYNEQFF; CDR3nt: TGTGCCAGCAGCGTTTACGGGACAGCGTACAATGAGCAGTTCTTC; v_gene: TRBV9; j_gene: TRBJ2-1; d_gene: TRBD1; abundance: few
CDR3aa: CASSHGLAGADTQYF; CDR3nt: TGCGCCAGCAGCCATGGACTAGCGGGAGCCGATACGCAGTATTTT; v_gene: TRBV4-1; j_gene: TRBJ2-3; d_gene: TRBD2; abundance: few
CDR3aa: CASSTTRGGTDTQYF; CDR3nt: TGCGCCAGCAGCACGACGCGAGGAGGCACAGATACGCAGTATTTT; v_gene: TRBV4-3; j_gene: TRBJ2-3; d_gene: -; abundance: -
CDR3aa: CASSLMAGPYNEQFF; CDR3nt: TGTGCCAGCAGCTTAATGGCGGGCCCTTACAATGAGCAGTTCTTC; v_gene: TRBV7-3; j_gene: TRBJ2-1; d_gene: -; abundance: -
CDR3aa: CASSLVSTEAFF; CDR3nt: TGTGCCAGCAGCTTGGTCAGTACTGAAGCTTTCTTT; v_gene: TRBV5-6; j_gene: TRBJ1-1; d_gene: -; abundance: -
CDR3aa: CASSSGGAYNEQFF; CDR3nt: TGTGCCAGCAGTAGCGGGGGGGCTTACAATGAGCAGTTCTTC; v_gene: TRBV6-5; j_gene: TRBJ2-1; d_gene: TRBD2; abundance: -
CDR3aa: CASSRPGPNQPQHF; CDR3nt: TGTGCCAGCAGCCGACCGGGACCCAATCAGCCCCAGCATTTT; v_gene: TRBV7-9; j_gene: TRBJ1-5; d_gene: -; abundance: few
CDR3aa: CASKPGLLMNTEAFF; CDR3nt: TGCGCCAGCAAACCGGGACTCCTTATGAACACTGAAGCTTTCTTT; v_gene: TRBV4-3; j_gene: TRBJ1-1; d_gene: -; abundance: few
CDR3aa: CASSPIWGGPYGNTIYF; CDR3nt: TGTGCCAGCAGCCCAATTTGGGGGGGCCCCTACGGAAACACCATATATTTT; v_gene: TRBV13; j_gene: TRBJ1-3; d_gene: -; abundance: -
CDR3aa: CASSQDGDSSGANVLTF; CDR3nt: TGCGCCAGCAGCCAAGATGGGGACAGCTCTGGGGCCAACGTCCTGACTTTC; v_gene: TRBV4-3; j_gene: TRBJ2-6; d_gene: TRBD1; abundance: -
CDR3aa: CASSLVQGPTNEKLFF; CDR3nt: TGTGCCAGCAGCTTGGTGCAGGGGCCAACTAATGAAAAACTGTTTTTT; v_gene: TRBV7-2; j_gene: TRBJ1-4; d_gene: -; abundance: -
CDR3aa: CASSLTGEGRETQYF; CDR3nt: TGTGCCAGCAGCTTGACAGGAGAAGGCCGAGAGACCCAGTACTTC; v_gene: TRBV5-6; j_gene: TRBJ2-5; d_gene: -; abundance: -
CDR3aa: CASSPDRRGADTQYF; CDR3nt: TGTGCCAGTAGTCCCGACAGGCGAGGAGCAGATACGCAGTATTTT; v_gene: TRBV19; j_gene: TRBJ2-3; d_gene: -; abundance: -
CDR3aa: CASSLGGAYGYTF; CDR3nt: TGTGCCAGCAGCTTAGGGGGGGCTTATGGCTACACCTTC; v_gene: TRBV11-2; j_gene: TRBJ1-2; d_gene: -; abundance: -
CDR3aa: CASSPEAGITEAFF; CDR3nt: TGCGCCAGCAGCCCCGAGGCTGGGATTACTGAAGCTTTCTTT; v_gene: TRBV4-1; j_gene: TRBJ1-1; d_gene: -; abundance: hyperexpanded